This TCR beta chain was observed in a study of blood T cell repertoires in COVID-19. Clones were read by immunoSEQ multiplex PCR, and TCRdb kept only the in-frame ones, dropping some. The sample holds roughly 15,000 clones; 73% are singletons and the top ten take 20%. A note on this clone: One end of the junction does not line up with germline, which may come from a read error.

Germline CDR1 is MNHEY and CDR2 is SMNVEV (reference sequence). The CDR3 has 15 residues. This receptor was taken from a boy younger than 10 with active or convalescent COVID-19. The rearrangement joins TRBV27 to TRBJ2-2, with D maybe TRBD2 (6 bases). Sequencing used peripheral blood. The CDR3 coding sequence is TGTGCCACCAGTCCCGGCGGGACGAACACCGGGGAGCTGTTTTTT. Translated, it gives CATSPGGTNTGELFF.